This passage covers 7 T cell receptor beta chains from one sample sequenced in a study of blood T cell repertoires in COVID-19. Libraries were prepared by immunoSEQ multiplex PCR; TCRdb keeps only in-frame clonotypes and omits some of them. The sample contains under 300,000 clones, approximately 83% of which appear only once. The sample comprised peripheral blood. The receptors shown here come from an elderly woman with acute or convalescent COVID-19.

The genes are TRBV5-1 and TRBJ2-2; D remains ambiguous. The germline CDR1 and CDR2 sequences are SGHRS and YFSETQ. This CDR3 comprises 15 residues. The V and J ends lost 0 bases and 5 bases respectively, with 11 bases between them. As DNA, the CDR3 is TGCGCCAGCAGCTTGGACATTTCGTCGACCGGGGAGCTGTTTTTT. Translation: CASSLDISSTGELFF.

This clone appeared a single time. V and J are TRBV18 and TRBJ2-1, with D possibly TRBD1 on 5 matching bases. Trimming shortened V by 6 bases and J by 3 bases, and 12 bases separated the two germline ends. The germline V gene encodes CDR1 KGHSH and CDR2 LQKENI. The CDR3 contains 14 residues. The CDR3 sequence is CASSYAQGYNEQFF. CDR3 DNA: TGTGCCAGCTCGTACGCCCAGGGCTACAATGAGCAGTTCTTC.

The chain is built from TRBV6-6 and TRBJ1-6; 9 bases line up with TRBD1. CDR1 and CDR2 (germline): MNHNY, SVGAGI (reference sequence). The CDR3 totals 15 residues. J was trimmed by 8 bases and V by 5 bases; bases with no gene match: 7. CDR3 amino acids: CASSNPTGGDSPLHF. In DNA form, the CDR3 reads TGTGCCAGCAGTAACCCGACAGGGGGGGATTCACCCCTCCACTTT.

The V and J genes are TRBV3-1 (or the pseudogene TRBV3-2) and TRBJ2-3; TRBD2 might be the D (6 bases). V shed 5 bases and J shed 5 bases, with 17 bases lying between them. Germline CDR1 LGHDT, CDR2 YNNKEL (reference sequence). The CDR3 loop spans 15 amino acids. The CDR3 loop reads CASSMVGGEKDTQYF. CDR3 nucleotide sequence: TGTGCCAGCAGCATGGTAGGCGGGGAAAAAGATACGCAGTATTTT.

V and J are TRBV6-5 and TRBJ2-7; no clear D gene. V was pared by 4 bases and J by 7 bases, with 20 bases between. CDR3 length: 15 amino acids. Germline CDR1 reads MNHEY; CDR2 reads SVGAGI. The CDR3 nucleotides read TGTGCCAGCAGTTCCCCTGGGCCCCCAATAAGGGAGCAGTACTTC. It codes for CASSSPGPPIREQYF.

V is TRBV3-1 (or the pseudogene TRBV3-2) and J is TRBJ1-5, with D perhaps matching TRBD1 (5 bases). The CDR3 sequence is 16 residues long. The germline V gene encodes CDR1 LGHDT and CDR2 YNNKEL (reference sequence). V was pared by 7 bases and J by 1 base, with 17 bases between. DNA for the CDR3: TGTGCCAGCACCTCGTCTAGGGAGGGGAGCAATCAGCCCCAGCATTTT. Translation: CASTSSREGSNQPQHF.

This clone was seen a few times. The V gene is TRBV5-6, the J gene TRBJ1-5; D is ambiguous. Germline V gene lookup returns CDR1 SGHDT and CDR2 YYEEEE. V was cut by 3 bases and J by 2 bases, with 12 bases left in between. The CDR3 consists of 15 residues. The CDR3 region has the DNA TGTGCCAGCAGCTCGTACTTCGGAGGCAATCAGCCCCAGCATTTT. Its protein is CASSSYFGGNQPQHF. The full variable domain, its missing parts supplied by reference TRBV5-6 and TRBJ1-5, is DAGVTQSPTHLIKTRGQQVTLRCSPKSGHDTVSWYQQALGQGPQFIFQYYEEEERQRGNFPDRFSGHQFPNYSSELNVNALLLGDSALYLCASSSYFGGNQPQHFGDGTRLSIL.